The 3 T cell receptor beta chains reported below all come from one sample, sequenced in a study of post-analysis software for immune sequencing data. Study-wide results and caveats: Among a handful of TRBV segments more frequent in patients than controls were TRBV5-6, TRBV5-1 and TRBV20-1.

The library was made from cDNA and included unique molecular identifiers. TCRdb reprocessed the PCR reads with MiXCR, giving one entry per CDR3 protein. In the table there are over 300,000 distinct CDR3 sequences, less than 35% of which are singletons. For these receptors, no antigen is known. Sequencing input: blood. The origin of the receptors is a girl aged 5-17 years with multiple sclerosis.

The chain employs TRBV10-3 and TRBJ1-5; TRBD1 agrees at 7 bases. The trim removed 3 bases at V and 3 bases at J, leaving 14 bases unmatched. This CDR3 spans 18 amino acids. From germline, CDR1 is ENHRY and CDR2 SYGVKD. As DNA, the CDR3 is TGTGCCATCAGTGACGTGGGGCAGGGGGGTCATAACAATCAGCCCCAGCATTTT. Translated, it gives CAISDVGQGGHNNQPQHF.

This clonotype was counted only a few times. This chain links TRBV6-5 with TRBJ1-2; the match to TRBD1 covers 9 bases. The junction had 3 bases not matched to a gene; V was cut back by 3 bases and J by 4 bases. Per the germline V gene, CDR1 is MNHEY and CDR2 is SVGAGI. This CDR3 comprises 14 residues. In nucleotides, the CDR3 is TGTGCCAGCAGTTATACAGGGGGCCGCTATGGCTACACCTTC. Residues: CASSYTGGRYGYTF.

The rearrangement links TRBV6-2 or TRBV6-3 to TRBJ2-5; D gene ambiguous. The end of the DNA aligns better with TRBJ2-7, so the J call may be wrong. Germline V gene data show CDR1 as MNHEY and CDR2 as SVGEGT. This CDR3 comprises 12 residues. The CDR3 nucleotides read TGTGCCAGCCGACCGGGCTCCTACGAGCAGTACTTC. Protein sequence: CASRPGSYEQYF.